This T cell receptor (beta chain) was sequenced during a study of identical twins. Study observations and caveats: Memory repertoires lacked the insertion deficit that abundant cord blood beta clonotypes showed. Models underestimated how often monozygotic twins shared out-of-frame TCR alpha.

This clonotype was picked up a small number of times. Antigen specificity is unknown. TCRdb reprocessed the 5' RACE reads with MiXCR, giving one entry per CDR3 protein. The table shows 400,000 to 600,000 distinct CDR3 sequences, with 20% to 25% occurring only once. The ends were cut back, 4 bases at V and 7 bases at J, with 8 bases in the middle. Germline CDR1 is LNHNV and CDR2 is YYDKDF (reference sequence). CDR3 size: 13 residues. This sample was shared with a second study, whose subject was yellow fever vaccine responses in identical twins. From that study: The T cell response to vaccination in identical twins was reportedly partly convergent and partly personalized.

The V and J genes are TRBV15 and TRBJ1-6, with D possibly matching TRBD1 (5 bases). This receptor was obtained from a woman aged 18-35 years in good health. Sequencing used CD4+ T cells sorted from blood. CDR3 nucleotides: TGTGCCACCAGCACAGGGTGGAATTCACCCCTCCACTTT. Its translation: CATSTGWNSPLHF.